These 23 T cell receptor beta chains share one sample of origin, sequenced in a study of T cells in Graves' hyperthyroidism and ophthalmopathy. From RNA transcripts, TCR beta CDR3 regions were amplified. A set of HTBI primers served as the primers for a first-round RT-PCR of the TCR CDR3. TCRdb called the multiplex PCR reads again in MiXCR, with one record for every CDR3 protein. The repertoire holds about 690,000 distinct CDR3 sequences, with roughly a sixth as singletons. Sequencing input: blood. These receptors all come from a man aged 45-65 years with Graves' hyperthyroidism.

The V call is TRBV9, the J call TRBJ2-5, with D possibly TRBD2 on 5 matching bases. The CDR3 consists of 15 residues. CDR1 is SGDLS and CDR2 is YYNGEE in the germline V gene. V was shortened by 0 bases and J by 4 bases, with 13 bases between the two germline ends. CDR3 sequence reads: CASSVAGSGIETQYF. CDR3 in DNA: TGTGCCAGCAGCGTAGCTGGGTCGGGGATAGAGACCCAGTACTTC.

The V gene is TRBV5-1, the J gene TRBJ2-7; either TRBD1 or TRBD2 may fit D (5 bases each). This CDR3 region has 15 residues. Trimming took 0 bases from V and 7 from J, leaving 17 bases between them. Germline CDR1 is SGHRS and CDR2 is YFSETQ. CDR3 region: CASSLARGGSGEQYF. Here the CDR3 DNA reads TGCGCCAGCAGCTTGGCCCGTGGGGGTTCAGGAGAGCAGTACTTC.

With regard to this clonotype: This clone may be a read error of a much larger clone one base away. The chain is built from TRBV24-1 and TRBJ2-2; D call uncertain. This CDR3 has 13 residues. The germline gives CDR1 KGHDR, CDR2 SFDVKD. Trimming stripped 1 base from V and 9 bases from J, with 8 bases between. This chain's CDR3 is CATSDFAQWELFF. The CDR3, as DNA: TGTGCCACCAGTGATTTCGCCCAATGGGAGCTGTTTTTT.

This sequence joins TRBV2 and TRBJ2-3; 7 nucleotides align to TRBD1. With V trimmed by 6 bases and J by 7 bases, 10 bases remained unmatched. Germline-derived CDR1 and CDR2 are SNHLY and FYNNEI. This CDR3 region has 14 residues. Here the CDR3 DNA reads TGTGCCAGCAGGGGACAGACTGCAGTGTATACGCAGTATTTT. This codes for CASRGQTAVYTQYF.

This clonotype was seen at least ten times. The J gene is TRBJ2-2, the V gene TRBV2; TRBD1 is a possible D gene (5 bases). There are 15 residues in the CDR3. Germline assignment: CDR1 SNHLY and CDR2 FYNNEI. V lost 4 bases and J lost 3, with 12 bases in between. The CDR3 sequence is CASSGTGVYTGELFF. The CDR3 DNA is TGTGCCAGCAGTGGAACAGGCGTTTACACCGGGGAGCTGTTTTTT.

The table lists this clonotype with a few counts. The chain couples TRBV4-2 to TRBJ2-7, with 8 bases aligning to TRBD1. Germline V lookup: CDR1 LGHNA, CDR2 YNFKEQ. The junction had 11 bases not matched to a gene; V was cut back by 0 bases and J by 7 bases. The CDR3 runs 16 residues. In DNA form, the CDR3 reads TGTGCCAGCAGCCAAGACTTTCGGACAGGGACTGGTGAGCAGTACTTC. Amino acids: CASSQDFRTGTGEQYF.

This clonotype has a handful of counts. The chain couples TRBV11-2 to TRBJ2-1, with 9 bases aligning to TRBD2. The germline V gene encodes CDR1 SGHAT and CDR2 FQNNGV. The CDR3 extends over 16 amino acids. V shed 3 bases, J shed 4 bases, and the junction held 7 bases outside the gene matches. The CDR3 DNA is TGTGCCAGCAGCTTCCTCACTAGCGGGTTTTACAATGAGCAGTTCTTC. Translated: CASSFLTSGFYNEQFF. Using reference TRBV11-2 and TRBJ2-1 for the parts outside the CDR3, the full variable domain is EAGVAQSPRYKIIEKRQSVAFWCNPISGHATLYWYQQILGQGPKLLIQFQNNGVVDDSQLPKDRFSAERLKGVDSTLKIQPAKLEDSAVYLCASSFLTSGFYNEQFFGPGTRLTVL.

This clonotype was picked up a small number of times. The chain recombines TRBV20-1 with TRBJ2-2, with 12 bases that match TRBD1. This CDR3 is 17 amino acids long. Germline values: CDR1 DFQATT, CDR2 SNEGSKA (reference sequence). The J segment lost 2 bases and the V segment lost 5 bases, leaving 9 bases of the junction unmatched. The CDR3 is CSARPGTGGRNTGELFF. In DNA, the CDR3 is TGCAGTGCTCGTCCCGGGACAGGGGGCCGCAACACCGGGGAGCTGTTTTTT.

This chain joins TRBV7-6 and TRBJ2-7; TRBD1 aligns across 8 bases. The CDR3 is 15 residues long. The V gene's germline CDR1 is SGHVS and CDR2 FNYEAQ. Trimming removed 1 base from V and 3 bases from J; junction bases left unmatched: 5. The CDR3, as DNA: TGTGCCAGCAGCTTAGGGGGACAGGCCTACTACGAGCAGTACTTC. It specifies CASSLGGQAYYEQYF.

The rearrangement uses TRBV7-9 and TRBJ2-2; the match to TRBD1 covers 9 bases. Germline values: CDR1 SEHNR, CDR2 FQNEAQ (reference sequence). V shed 3 bases, J shed 6 bases, and the junction held 8 bases outside the gene matches. This CDR3 has 16 residues. The CDR3 loop is CASSFTDRGGAGELFF. CDR3 bases: TGTGCCAGCAGCTTCACGGACAGGGGCGGAGCCGGGGAGCTGTTTTTT.

This clonotype was observed a handful of times. The rearrangement joins TRBV30 to TRBJ2-7, with D perhaps TRBD2 (5 bases). V was cut by 3 bases and J by 2 bases, with 8 bases left in between. The CDR3 contains 12 residues. Germline CDR1 GTSNPN, CDR2 SVGIG (reference sequence). The CDR3 is CAWSGMAYEQYF. Here the CDR3 DNA reads TGTGCCTGGAGCGGGATGGCCTACGAGCAGTACTTC.

CDR3 sequence (DNA): TGTGCCGTGGGTCCTCCCCCGCGGAACGAGCAGTACTTC. This encodes CAVGPPPRNEQYF. The genes are TRBV28 and TRBJ2-7; D is ambiguous. Trimming shortened V by 11 bases and J by 5 bases, and 19 bases separated the two germline ends. CDR3 length equals 13 residues. Germline values: CDR1 MDHEN, CDR2 SYDVKM.

As for this clonotype: A much larger clone sits a single nucleotide away, making a read error possible. The V call is TRBV2, the J call TRBJ2-7, with D perhaps assigned TRBD1 or TRBD2 (5 bases each). Germline CDR1 and CDR2: SNHLY and FYNNEI. The CDR3 extends over 15 amino acids. The CDR3 nucleotides read TGTGCCAGCAGTCGATACCGGGACGGAGCCTACGGGCAGTACTTC. It translates to CASSRYRDGAYGQYF.

This clonotype was seen at least ten times. This chain connects TRBV28 to TRBJ2-7; 9 bases match TRBD1. The CDR3 spans 15 residues. The V gene's germline CDR1 is MDHEN and CDR2 SYDVKM. J lost 3 bases, V lost 6 bases, and 9 bases had no gene match. The CDR3: CASSSLGQGYYEQYF. The CDR3 nucleotides read TGTGCCAGCAGCAGTTTAGGACAGGGGTACTACGAGCAGTACTTC.

Ten or more counts support this clonotype. CDR3 residues: CASSPVVGNSYNEQFF. CDR3 sequence (DNA): TGTGCCAGCAGTCCAGTTGTTGGGAACTCCTACAATGAGCAGTTCTTC. V and J are TRBV12-3 or TRBV12-4 and TRBJ2-1; D gene ambiguous. The CDR3 has 16 residues. The V gene lost 5 bases and the J gene lost 0 bases, with 14 bases spanning the gap.

This clonotype came up a few times. J is TRBJ1-1 and V is TRBV19; D not certain. Germline assignment: CDR1 LNHDA and CDR2 SQIVND (reference sequence). CDR3 size: 14 residues. V was cut by 2 bases and J by 0 bases, with 7 bases left in between. The CDR3 protein is CASSISEMNTEAFF. The CDR3 nucleotides read TGTGCCAGTAGTATAAGTGAAATGAACACTGAAGCTTTCTTT.

This clonotype has ten or more counts. The DNA of the CDR3 is TGTGCCAGCAGCTTATTTGGCTCCGAAGCTTTCTTT. Its translation: CASSLFGSEAFF. The chain recombines TRBV7-9 with TRBJ1-1; D gene unclear. Looked up from germline, CDR1 is SEHNR and CDR2 is FQNEAQ (reference sequence). The length of the CDR3 is 12 residues. V dropped 2 bases and J dropped 8 bases, with 9 bases sitting between them.

This clonotype was seen many times. The CDR3 here is CASSSNSGRTQETQYF. The DNA for the CDR3 is TGTGCCAGCAGCTCAAATAGCGGGAGGACCCAAGAGACCCAGTACTTC. V gene TRBV7-9 combines with J gene TRBJ2-5; 10 bases line up with TRBD2. CDR1 and CDR2 from the germline V gene are SEHNR and FQNEAQ (reference sequence). V lost 4 bases to trimming and J lost 1 base; unmatched junction nucleotides: 6. This CDR3 has 16 amino acids.

The rearrangement links TRBV28 to TRBJ2-5, with D perhaps being TRBD1 or TRBD2 (5 bases each). Trimming stripped 5 bases from V and 1 base from J, with 17 bases between. CDR3 length: 16 amino acids. Per the germline V gene, CDR1 is MDHEN and CDR2 is SYDVKM. The CDR3 protein is CASSGRSGHFQETQYF. The CDR3 nucleotides are TGTGCCAGCAGTGGCCGGAGCGGACACTTCCAAGAGACCCAGTACTTC.

This clonotype was counted ten times or more. The V gene is TRBV5-1, the J gene TRBJ2-7, with D perhaps being TRBD1 or TRBD2 (7 bases each). V dropped 4 bases and J dropped 5 bases, with 22 bases sitting between them. CDR3 length: 16 amino acids. CDR1 is SGHRS, CDR2 YFSETQ, per germline. The CDR3 nucleotides are TGCGCCAGCAGCCCCAGGGGGGGAAATACGGTCGACGAGCAGTACTTC. The encoded protein is CASSPRGGNTVDEQYF.

The V gene is TRBV3-1, the J gene TRBJ2-7, with D tentatively TRBD1 (5 bases). The CDR3 totals 14 residues. Germline CDR1 reads LGHDT; CDR2 reads YNNKEL (reference sequence). V was cut by 6 bases and J by 3 bases, with 15 bases left in between. The CDR3 loop is CASSRQSHNYEQYF. The CDR3 nucleotides are TGTGCCAGCAGTCGACAGAGCCACAACTACGAGCAGTACTTC.

The genes are TRBV3-1 and TRBJ2-4, with D tentatively TRBD1 or TRBD2 (6 bases each). Per germline, CDR1 LGHDT and CDR2 YNNKEL (reference sequence). This CDR3 has 15 amino acids. Trimming shortened V by 6 bases and J by 5 bases, and 17 bases separated the two germline ends. The CDR3 loop is CASRSRGGLENIQYF. The CDR3 DNA is TGTGCCAGCAGATCTAGAGGGGGGCTGGAAAACATTCAGTACTTC.

This clonotype was seen many times. The V and J genes are TRBV6-1 and TRBJ2-1; 12 bases agree with TRBD2. The trim removed 6 bases at V and 7 bases at J, leaving 10 bases unmatched. The CDR3 length is 16 residues. The germline V gene has CDR1 MNHNS and CDR2 SASEGT. This CDR3 reads CASRNKLAGGRNEQFF. The CDR3 coding sequence is TGTGCCAGCAGAAACAAGCTAGCGGGAGGGAGGAATGAGCAGTTCTTC.